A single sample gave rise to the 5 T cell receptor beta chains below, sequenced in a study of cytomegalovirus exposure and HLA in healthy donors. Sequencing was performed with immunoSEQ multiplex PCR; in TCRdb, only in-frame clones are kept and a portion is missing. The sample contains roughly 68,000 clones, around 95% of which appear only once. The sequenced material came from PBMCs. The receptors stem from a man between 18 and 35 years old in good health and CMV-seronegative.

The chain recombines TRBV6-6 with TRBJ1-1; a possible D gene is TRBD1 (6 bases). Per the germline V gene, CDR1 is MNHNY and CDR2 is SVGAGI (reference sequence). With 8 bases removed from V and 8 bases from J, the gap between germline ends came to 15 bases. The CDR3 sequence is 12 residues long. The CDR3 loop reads CASRYRVGEAFF. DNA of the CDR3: TGTGCCAGCCGCTACAGGGTGGGAGAAGCTTTCTTT.

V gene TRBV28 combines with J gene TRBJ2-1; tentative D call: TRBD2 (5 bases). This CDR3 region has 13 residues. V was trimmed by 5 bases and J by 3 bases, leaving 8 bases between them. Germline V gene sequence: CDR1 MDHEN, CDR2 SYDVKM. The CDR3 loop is CASSLRDYNEQFF. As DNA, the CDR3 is TGTGCCAGCAGTCTCCGGGACTACAATGAGCAGTTCTTC.

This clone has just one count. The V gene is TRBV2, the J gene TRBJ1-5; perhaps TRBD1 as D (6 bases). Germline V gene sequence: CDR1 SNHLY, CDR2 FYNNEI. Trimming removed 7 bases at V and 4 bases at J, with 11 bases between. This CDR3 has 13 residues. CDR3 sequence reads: CASTTTGNQPQHF. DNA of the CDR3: TGTGCCAGCACTACGACAGGAAATCAGCCCCAGCATTTT.

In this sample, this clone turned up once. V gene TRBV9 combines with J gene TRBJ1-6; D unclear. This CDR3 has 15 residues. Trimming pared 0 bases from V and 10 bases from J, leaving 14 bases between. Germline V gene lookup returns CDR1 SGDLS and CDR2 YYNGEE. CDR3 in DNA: TGTGCCAGCAGCGTAGGGGCCGGTCGGGAATCACCCCTCCACTTT. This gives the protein CASSVGAGRESPLHF.

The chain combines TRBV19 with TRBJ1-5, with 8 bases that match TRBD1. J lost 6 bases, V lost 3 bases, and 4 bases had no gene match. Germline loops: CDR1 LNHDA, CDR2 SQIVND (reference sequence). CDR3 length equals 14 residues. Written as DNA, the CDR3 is TGTGCCAGTAGTATCCGGGACAGGTTTCAGCCCCAGCATTTT. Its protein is CASSIRDRFQPQHF.